This T cell receptor (beta chain) was obtained from a study of T cells after yellow fever vaccination. One entry per CDR3 protein, called by TCRdb with MiXCR from the 5' RACE reads. The table records 95,000 to 100,000 distinct CDR3 sequences, around 5.8% of them present only once. The CDR3 covers 15 residues. Germline CDR1 and CDR2: SGHTA and FQGNSA. V dropped 5 bases and J dropped 12; count of bases not matched to a gene: 9. The V call is TRBV7-2, the J call TRBJ2-1, with 14 bases that match TRBD2. The sequence was obtained from a man in his late teens or twenties who received the YFV17D yellow fever vaccine. Specimen: CD8+ T cells sorted from PBMCs, collected 10 days after the yellow fever booster vaccination. In nucleotides, the CDR3 is TGTGCCAGCAGCAATAGGACTAGCGGGGGGACCAGGCAGTTCTTC. It is translated as CASSNRTSGGTRQFF.